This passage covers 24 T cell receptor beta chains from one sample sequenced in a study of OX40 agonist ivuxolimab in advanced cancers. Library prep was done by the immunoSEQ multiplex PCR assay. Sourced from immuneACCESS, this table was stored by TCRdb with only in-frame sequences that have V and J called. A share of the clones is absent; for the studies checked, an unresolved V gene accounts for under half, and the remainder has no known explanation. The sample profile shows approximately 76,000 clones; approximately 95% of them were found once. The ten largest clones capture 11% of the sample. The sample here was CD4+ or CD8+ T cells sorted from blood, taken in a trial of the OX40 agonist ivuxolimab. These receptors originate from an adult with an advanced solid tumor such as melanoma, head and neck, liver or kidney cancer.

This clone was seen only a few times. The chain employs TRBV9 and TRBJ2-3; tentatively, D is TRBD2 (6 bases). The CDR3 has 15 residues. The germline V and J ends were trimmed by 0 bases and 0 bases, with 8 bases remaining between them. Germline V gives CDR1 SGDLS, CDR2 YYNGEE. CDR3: CASSVAGTSTDTQYF. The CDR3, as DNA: TGTGCCAGCAGCGTAGCTGGGACTAGCACAGATACGCAGTATTTT.

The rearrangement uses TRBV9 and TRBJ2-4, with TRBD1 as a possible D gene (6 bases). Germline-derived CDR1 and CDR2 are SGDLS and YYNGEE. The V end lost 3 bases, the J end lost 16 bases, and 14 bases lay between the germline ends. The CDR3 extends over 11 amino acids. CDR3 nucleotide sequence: TGTGCCAGCAGCGAAGGGACAAGGCAATACTTC. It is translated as CASSEGTRQYF.

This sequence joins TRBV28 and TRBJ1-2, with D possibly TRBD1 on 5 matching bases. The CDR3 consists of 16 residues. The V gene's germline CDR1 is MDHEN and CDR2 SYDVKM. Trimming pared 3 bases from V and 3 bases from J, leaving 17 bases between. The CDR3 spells CASSFFEREGYYGYTF. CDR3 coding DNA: TGTGCCAGCAGTTTTTTTGAAAGGGAGGGGTACTATGGCTACACCTTC.

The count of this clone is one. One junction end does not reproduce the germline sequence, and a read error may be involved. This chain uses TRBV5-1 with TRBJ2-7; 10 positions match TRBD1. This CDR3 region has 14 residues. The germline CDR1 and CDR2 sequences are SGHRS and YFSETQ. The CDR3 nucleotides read TGCGCGAGCAGGGACGACAGGGGGCAAGTCGAGCAGTACTTC. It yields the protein CASRDDRGQVEQYF.

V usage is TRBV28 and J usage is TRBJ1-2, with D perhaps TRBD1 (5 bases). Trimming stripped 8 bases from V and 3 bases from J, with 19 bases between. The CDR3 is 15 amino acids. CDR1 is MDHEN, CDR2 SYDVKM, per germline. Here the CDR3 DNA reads TGTGCCAGCGCCCCACGCAGGGTCTTCTACTATGGCTACACCTTC. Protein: CASAPRRVFYYGYTF.

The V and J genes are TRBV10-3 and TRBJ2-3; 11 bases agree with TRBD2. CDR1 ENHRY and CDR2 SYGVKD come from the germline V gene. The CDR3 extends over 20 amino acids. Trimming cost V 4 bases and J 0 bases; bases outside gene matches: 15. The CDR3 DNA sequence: TGTGCCATCAGTGGGAGGGCAACTAGCGGGGGACCCACTAGCACAGATACGCAGTATTTT. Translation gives CAISGRATSGGPTSTDTQYF.

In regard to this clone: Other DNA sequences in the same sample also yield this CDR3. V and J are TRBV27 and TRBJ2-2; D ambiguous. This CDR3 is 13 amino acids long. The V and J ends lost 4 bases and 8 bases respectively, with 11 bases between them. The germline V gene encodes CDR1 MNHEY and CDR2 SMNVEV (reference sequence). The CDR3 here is CASSSPPGGELFF. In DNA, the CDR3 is TGTGCCAGCAGTTCCCCTCCCGGGGGGGAGCTGTTTTTT.

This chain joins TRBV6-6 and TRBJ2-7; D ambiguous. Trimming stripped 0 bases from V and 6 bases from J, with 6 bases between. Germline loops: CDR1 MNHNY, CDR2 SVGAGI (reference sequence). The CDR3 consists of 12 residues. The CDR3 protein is CASSYSRVEQYF. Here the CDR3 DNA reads TGTGCCAGCAGTTACTCACGCGTCGAGCAGTACTTC.

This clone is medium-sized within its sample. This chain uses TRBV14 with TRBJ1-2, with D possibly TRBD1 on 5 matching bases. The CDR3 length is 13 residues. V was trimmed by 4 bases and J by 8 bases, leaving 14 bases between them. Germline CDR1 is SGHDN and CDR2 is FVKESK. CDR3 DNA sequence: TGTGCCAGCAGCCCCCGGGGCAGAAGCGGCTACACCTTC. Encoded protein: CASSPRGRSGYTF.

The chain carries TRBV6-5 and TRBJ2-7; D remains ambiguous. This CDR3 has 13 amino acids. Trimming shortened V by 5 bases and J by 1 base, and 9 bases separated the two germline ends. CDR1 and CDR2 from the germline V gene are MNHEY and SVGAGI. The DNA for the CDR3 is TGTGCCAGCAGTCCAAGAGGTTCCTACGAGCAGTACTTC. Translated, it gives CASSPRGSYEQYF.

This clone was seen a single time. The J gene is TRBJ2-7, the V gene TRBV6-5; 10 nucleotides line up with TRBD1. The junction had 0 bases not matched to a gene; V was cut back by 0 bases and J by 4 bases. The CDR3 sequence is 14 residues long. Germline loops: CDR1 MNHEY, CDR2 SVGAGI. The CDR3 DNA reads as TGTGCCAGCAGTTACTCGGGACAGGGGTACGAGCAGTACTTC. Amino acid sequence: CASSYSGQGYEQYF.

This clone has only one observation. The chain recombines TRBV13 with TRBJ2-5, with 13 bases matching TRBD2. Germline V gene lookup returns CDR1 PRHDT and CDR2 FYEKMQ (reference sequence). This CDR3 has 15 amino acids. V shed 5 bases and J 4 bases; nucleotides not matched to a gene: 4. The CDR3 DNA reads TGTGCCAGCAGCGTACTAGCGGGAGGGCGAGAGACCCAGTACTTC. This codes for CASSVLAGGRETQYF.

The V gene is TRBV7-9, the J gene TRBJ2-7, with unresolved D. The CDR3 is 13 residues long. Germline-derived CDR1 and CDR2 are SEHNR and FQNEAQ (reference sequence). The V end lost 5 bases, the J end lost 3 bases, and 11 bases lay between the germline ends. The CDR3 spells CASSLGSRYEQYF. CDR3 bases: TGTGCCAGCAGCCTGGGAAGCCGCTACGAGCAGTACTTC.

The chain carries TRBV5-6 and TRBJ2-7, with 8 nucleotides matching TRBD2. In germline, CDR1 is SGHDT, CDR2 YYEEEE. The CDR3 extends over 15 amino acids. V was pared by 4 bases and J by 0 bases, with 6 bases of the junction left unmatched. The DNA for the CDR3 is TGTGCCAGCAGCCCTGCGGGGGGCGGCTCCTACGAGCAGTACTTC. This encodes CASSPAGGGSYEQYF.

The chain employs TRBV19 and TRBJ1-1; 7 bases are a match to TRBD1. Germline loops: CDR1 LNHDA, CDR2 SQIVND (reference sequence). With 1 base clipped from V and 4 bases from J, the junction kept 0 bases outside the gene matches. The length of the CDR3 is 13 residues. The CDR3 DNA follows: TGTGCCAGTAGTATAGCAGGGGGCACTGAAGCTTTCTTT. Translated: CASSIAGGTEAFF.

The CDR3 loop reads CASNNELWVGEYGYTF. In DNA, the CDR3 is TGTGCCAGTAACAATGAGCTATGGGTGGGAGAATATGGCTACACCTTC. The rearrangement joins TRBV19 to TRBJ1-2; D uncertain. The CDR3 is made up of 16 amino acids. Trimming pared 7 bases from V and 5 bases from J, leaving 23 bases between. Germline V CDR1 and CDR2: LNHDA, SQIVND (reference sequence).

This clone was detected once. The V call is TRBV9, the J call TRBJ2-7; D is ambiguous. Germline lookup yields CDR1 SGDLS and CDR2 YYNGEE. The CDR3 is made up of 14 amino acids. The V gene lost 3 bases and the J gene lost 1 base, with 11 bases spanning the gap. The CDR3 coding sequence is TGTGCCAGCAGCGAAGACGATATGTCCTACGAGCAGTACTTC. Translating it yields CASSEDDMSYEQYF.

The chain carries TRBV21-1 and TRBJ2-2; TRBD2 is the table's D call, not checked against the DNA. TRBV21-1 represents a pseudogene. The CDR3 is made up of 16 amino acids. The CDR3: CASNSPLGPNTGELFF. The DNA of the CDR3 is TGTGCCAGCAACTCCCCACTAGGCCCAAACACCGGGGAGCTGTTTTTT.

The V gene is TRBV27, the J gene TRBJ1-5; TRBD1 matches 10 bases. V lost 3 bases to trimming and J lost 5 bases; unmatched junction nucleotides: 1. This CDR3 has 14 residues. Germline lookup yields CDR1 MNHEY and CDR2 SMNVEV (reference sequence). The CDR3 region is CASSLGQGHQPQHF. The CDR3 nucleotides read TGTGCCAGCAGTTTGGGACAGGGGCATCAGCCCCAGCATTTT.

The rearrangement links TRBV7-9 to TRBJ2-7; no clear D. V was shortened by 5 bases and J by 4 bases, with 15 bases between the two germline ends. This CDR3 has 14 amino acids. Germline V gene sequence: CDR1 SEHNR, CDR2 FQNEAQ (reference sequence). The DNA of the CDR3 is TGTGCCAGCAGCCTGGGTCTACTGGGTTACGAGCAGTACTTC. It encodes CASSLGLLGYEQYF.

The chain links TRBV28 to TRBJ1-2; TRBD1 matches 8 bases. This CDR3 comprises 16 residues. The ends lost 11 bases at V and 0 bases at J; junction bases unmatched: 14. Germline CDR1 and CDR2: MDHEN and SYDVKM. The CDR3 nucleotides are TGTGCCGTACCCGGGACAGGTAATAAAGCTAACTATGGCTACACCTTC. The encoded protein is CAVPGTGNKANYGYTF.

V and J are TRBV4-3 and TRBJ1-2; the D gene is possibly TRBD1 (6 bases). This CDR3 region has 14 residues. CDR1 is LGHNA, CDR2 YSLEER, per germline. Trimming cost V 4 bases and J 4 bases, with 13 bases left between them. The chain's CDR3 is CASSPTGSGYGYTF. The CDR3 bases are TGCGCCAGCAGCCCGACAGGTTCTGGCTATGGCTACACCTTC.

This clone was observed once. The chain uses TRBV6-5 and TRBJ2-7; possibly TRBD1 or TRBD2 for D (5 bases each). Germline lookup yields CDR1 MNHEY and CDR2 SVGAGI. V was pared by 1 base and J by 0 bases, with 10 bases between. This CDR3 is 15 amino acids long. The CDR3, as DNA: TGTGCCAGCAGTTACTACGCGAGGGGCTCCTACGAGCAGTACTTC. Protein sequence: CASSYYARGSYEQYF.

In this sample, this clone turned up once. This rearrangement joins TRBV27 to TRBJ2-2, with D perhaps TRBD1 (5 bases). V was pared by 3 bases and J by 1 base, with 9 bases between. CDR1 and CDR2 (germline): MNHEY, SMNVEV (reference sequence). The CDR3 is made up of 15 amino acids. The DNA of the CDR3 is TGTGCCAGCAGTTTCGGGCAGGGGAACACCGGGGAGCTGTTTTTT. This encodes CASSFGQGNTGELFF.